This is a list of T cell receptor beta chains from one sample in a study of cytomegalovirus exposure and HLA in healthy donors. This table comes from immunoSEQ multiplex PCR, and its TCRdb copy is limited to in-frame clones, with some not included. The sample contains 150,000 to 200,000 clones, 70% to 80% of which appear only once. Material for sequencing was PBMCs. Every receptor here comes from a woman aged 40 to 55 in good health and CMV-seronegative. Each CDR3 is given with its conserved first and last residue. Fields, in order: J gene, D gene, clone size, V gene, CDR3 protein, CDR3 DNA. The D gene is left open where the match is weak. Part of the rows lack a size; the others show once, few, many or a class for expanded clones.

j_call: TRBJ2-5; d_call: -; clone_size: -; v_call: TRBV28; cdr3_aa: CASSSGTGRGETQYF; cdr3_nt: TGTGCCAGCAGTTCCGGGACTGGAAGGGGCGAGACCCAGTACTTC
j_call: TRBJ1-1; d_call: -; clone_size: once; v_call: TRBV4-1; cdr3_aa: CASSQDKGWDTEAFF; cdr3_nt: TGCGCCAGCAGCCAAGATAAGGGGTGGGACACTGAAGCTTTCTTT
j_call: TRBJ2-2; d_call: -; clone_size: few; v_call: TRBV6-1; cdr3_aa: CASSVEDTNTGELFF; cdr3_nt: TGTGCCAGCAGTGTCGAGGACACGAACACCGGGGAGCTGTTTTTT
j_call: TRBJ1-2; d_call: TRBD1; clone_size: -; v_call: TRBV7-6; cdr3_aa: CASSQGDSDYYGYTF; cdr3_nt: TGTGCCAGCAGCCAGGGGGACAGTGACTACTATGGCTACACCTTC
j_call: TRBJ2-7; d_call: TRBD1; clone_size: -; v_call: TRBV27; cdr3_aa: CASSRTGESSYEQYF; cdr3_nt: TGTGCCAGCAGCCGGACAGGGGAAAGCTCCTACGAGCAGTACTTC
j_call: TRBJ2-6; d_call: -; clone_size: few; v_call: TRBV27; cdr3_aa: CASRFNSGANVLTF; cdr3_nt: TGTGCCAGCAGGTTCAACTCTGGGGCCAACGTCCTGACTTTC
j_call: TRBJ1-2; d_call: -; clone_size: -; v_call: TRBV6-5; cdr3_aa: CASSRVSSLGGYTF; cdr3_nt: TGTGCCAGCAGCAGGGTATCCTCTTTGGGCGGCTACACCTTC
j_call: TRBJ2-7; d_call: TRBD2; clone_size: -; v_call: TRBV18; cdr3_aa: CASSPGTSYEQYF; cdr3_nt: TGTGCCAGCTCACCAGGGACTAGCTACGAGCAGTACTTC
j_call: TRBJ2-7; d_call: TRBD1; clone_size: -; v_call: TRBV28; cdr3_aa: CASSEPTGVNEQYF; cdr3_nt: TGTGCCAGCAGTGAACCAACAGGGGTCAACGAGCAGTACTTC
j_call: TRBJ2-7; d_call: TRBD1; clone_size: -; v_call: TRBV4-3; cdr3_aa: CASSQRQGYEQYF; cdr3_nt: TGCGCCAGCAGCCAAAGACAGGGCTACGAGCAGTACTTC
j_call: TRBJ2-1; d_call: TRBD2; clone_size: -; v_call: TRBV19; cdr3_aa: CASRGTSETNEQFF; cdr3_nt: TGTGCCAGTAGGGGGACTAGCGAGACCAATGAGCAGTTCTTC
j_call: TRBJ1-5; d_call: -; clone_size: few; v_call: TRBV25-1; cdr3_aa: CASRDSPNQPQHF; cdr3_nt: TGTGCCAGCAGAGACAGCCCGAATCAGCCCCAGCATTTT
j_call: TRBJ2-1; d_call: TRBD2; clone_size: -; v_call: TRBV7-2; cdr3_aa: CASSLDGGRYNEQFF; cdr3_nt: TGTGCCAGCAGCTTAGATGGCGGGAGATACAATGAGCAGTTCTTC
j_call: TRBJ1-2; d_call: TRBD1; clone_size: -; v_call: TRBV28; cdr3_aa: CASSSRQGRVPYGYTF; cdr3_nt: TGTGCCAGCAGTTCGCGACAGGGGAGGGTTCCCTATGGCTACACCTTC